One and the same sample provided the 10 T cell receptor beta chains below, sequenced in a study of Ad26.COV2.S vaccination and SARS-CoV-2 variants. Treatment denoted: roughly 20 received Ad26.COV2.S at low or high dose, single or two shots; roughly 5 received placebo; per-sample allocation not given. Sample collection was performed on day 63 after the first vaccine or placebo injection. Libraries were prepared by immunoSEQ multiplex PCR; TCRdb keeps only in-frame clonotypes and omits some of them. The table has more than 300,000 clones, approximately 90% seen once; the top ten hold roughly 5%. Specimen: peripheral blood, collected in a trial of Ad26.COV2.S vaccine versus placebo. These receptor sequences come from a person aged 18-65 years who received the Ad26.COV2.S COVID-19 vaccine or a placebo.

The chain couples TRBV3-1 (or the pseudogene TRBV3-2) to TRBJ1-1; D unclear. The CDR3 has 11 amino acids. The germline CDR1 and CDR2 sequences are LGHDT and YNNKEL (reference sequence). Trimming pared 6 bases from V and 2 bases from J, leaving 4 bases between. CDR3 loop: CASSLNTEAFF. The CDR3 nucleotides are TGTGCCAGCAGTTTAAACACTGAAGCTTTCTTT.

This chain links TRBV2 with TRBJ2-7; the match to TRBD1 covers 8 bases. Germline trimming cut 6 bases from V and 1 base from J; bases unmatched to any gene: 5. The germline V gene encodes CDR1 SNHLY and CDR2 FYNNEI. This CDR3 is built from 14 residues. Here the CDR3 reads CASRPDRDSYEQYF. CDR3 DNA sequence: TGTGCCAGCAGGCCGGACAGGGATTCCTACGAGCAGTACTTC.

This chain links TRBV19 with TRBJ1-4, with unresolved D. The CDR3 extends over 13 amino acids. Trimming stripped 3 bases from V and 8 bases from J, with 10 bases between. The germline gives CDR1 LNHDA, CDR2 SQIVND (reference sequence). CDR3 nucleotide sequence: TGTGCCAGTAGTATTGGCAGGTGGGAAAAACTGTTTTTT. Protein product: CASSIGRWEKLFF.

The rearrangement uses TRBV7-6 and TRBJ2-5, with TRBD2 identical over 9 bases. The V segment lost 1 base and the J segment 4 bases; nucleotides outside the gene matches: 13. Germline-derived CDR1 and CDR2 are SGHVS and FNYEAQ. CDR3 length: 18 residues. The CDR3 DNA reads TGTGCCAGCAGCTTAGGTACCCTCAAGCGGGAGGAGGCAGAGACCCAGTACTTC. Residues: CASSLGTLKREEAETQYF.

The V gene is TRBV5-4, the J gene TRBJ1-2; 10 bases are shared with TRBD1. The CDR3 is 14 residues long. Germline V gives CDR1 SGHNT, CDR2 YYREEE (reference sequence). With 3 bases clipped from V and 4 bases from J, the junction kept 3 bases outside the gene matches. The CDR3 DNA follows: TGTGCCAGCAGCTCGGACAGGGGGGGCTATGGCTACACCTTC. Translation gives CASSSDRGGYGYTF.

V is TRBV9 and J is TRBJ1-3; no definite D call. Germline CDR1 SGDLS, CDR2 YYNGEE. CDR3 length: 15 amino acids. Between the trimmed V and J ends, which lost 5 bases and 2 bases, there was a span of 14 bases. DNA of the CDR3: TGTGCCAGCAGTCCCGGGTCAACCACTGGAAACACCATATATTTT. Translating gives CASSPGSTTGNTIYF.

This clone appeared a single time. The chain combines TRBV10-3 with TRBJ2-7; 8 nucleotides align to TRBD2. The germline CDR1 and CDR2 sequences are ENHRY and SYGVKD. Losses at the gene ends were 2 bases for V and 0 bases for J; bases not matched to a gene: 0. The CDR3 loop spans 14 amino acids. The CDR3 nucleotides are TGTGCCATCAGTGAGACTAGCGGCTCCTACGAGCAGTACTTC. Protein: CAISETSGSYEQYF.

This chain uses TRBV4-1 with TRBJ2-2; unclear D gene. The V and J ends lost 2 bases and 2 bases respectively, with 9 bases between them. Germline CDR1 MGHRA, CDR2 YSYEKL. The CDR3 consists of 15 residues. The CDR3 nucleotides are TGCGCCAGCAGCCAAACAACAGTTAACACCGGGGAGCTGTTTTTT. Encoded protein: CASSQTTVNTGELFF.

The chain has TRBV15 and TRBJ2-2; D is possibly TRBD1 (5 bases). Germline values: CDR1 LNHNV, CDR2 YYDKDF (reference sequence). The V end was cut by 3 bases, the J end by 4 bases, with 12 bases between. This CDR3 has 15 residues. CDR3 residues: CATSSSDTSTGELFF. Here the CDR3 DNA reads TGTGCCACCAGCAGTTCGGACACGTCCACCGGGGAGCTGTTTTTT.

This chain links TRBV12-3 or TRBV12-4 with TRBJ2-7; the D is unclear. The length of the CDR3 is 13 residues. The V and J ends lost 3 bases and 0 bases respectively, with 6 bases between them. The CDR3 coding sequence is TGTGCCAGCAGTTTCGCAGCCTCCTACGAGCAGTACTTC. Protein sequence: CASSFAASYEQYF.